Below, 28 T cell receptor beta chains from the same sample are listed, as sequenced in a study of T cell responses to AZD1222 COVID-19 vaccine. The method was immunoSEQ multiplex PCR; TCRdb's version includes in-frame clones alone and lacks a portion of them. Here the sample spans 140,000 or so clones, 93% being singletons. Sample: peripheral blood, taken after recovery from COVID-19. The receptors derive from an adult who had recovered from COVID-19.

The chain combines TRBV2 with TRBJ2-1; D is possibly TRBD2 (6 bases). The germline V gene encodes CDR1 SNHLY and CDR2 FYNNEI. The CDR3 runs 14 residues. The V and J ends lost 7 bases and 6 bases respectively, with 16 bases between them. The CDR3 nucleotides read TGTGCCAGCACCGGTTACGGGAGTGGCAATGAGCAGTTCTTC. This codes for CASTGYGSGNEQFF. Together with reference TRBV2 and TRBJ2-1, the CDR3 gives the full variable domain: EPEVTQTPSHQVTQMGQEVILRCVPISNHLYFYWYRQILGQKVEFLVSFYNNEISEKSEIFDDQFSVERPDGSNFTLKIRSTKLEDSAMYFCASTGYGSGNEQFFGPGTRLTVL.

This CDR3 is CAWSTRTGEKLFF. Written as DNA, the CDR3 is TGTGCCTGGAGCACCCGAACAGGGGAAAAACTGTTTTTT. The chain combines TRBV30 with TRBJ1-4; possibly TRBD1 for D (6 bases). The V gene lost 3 bases and the J gene lost 8 bases, with 13 bases spanning the gap. CDR1 and CDR2 (germline): GTSNPN, SVGIG (reference sequence). The CDR3 contains 13 residues.

The CDR3 protein is CASSEAAAAKNIQYF. CDR3 in DNA: TGTGCCAGCAGTGAAGCCGCGGCTGCCAAAAACATTCAGTACTTC. The chain combines TRBV2 with TRBJ2-4; D ambiguous. This CDR3 spans 15 amino acids. V lost 0 bases, J lost 1 base, and 7 bases lay in between. From germline, CDR1 is SNHLY and CDR2 FYNNEI.

The V and J genes are TRBV28 and TRBJ1-2; tentatively, D is TRBD1 (5 bases). Germline lookup yields CDR1 MDHEN and CDR2 SYDVKM. Trimming took off 5 bases at V and 2 bases at J, with 15 bases between the two ends. The CDR3 is made up of 15 amino acids. DNA of the CDR3: TGTGCCAGCAGTCCCCATGGGACTGTCAACTATGGCTACACCTTC. Translation gives CASSPHGTVNYGYTF.

This clone was observed a single time. This chain connects TRBV28 to TRBJ1-3; unclear D gene. Germline CDR1 reads MDHEN; CDR2 reads SYDVKM. V dropped 6 bases and J dropped 0 bases, with 12 bases sitting between them. The CDR3 totals 15 residues. The CDR3 sequence: CASRLDLFSGNTIYF. CDR3 in DNA: TGTGCCAGCAGACTGGACCTTTTCTCTGGAAACACCATATATTTT.

This clone occurred once. This chain links TRBV28 with TRBJ2-2, with D perhaps matching TRBD2 (5 bases). The length of the CDR3 is 17 residues. Trimming removed 7 bases at V and 5 bases at J, with 23 bases between. Germline loops: CDR1 MDHEN, CDR2 SYDVKM. In DNA form, the CDR3 reads TGTGCCAGCAAGTCCCTACCGGGGAGAGAGGCAACCGGGGAGCTGTTTTTT. This sequence encodes CASKSLPGREATGELFF.

In its sample, this clone was seen once. V gene TRBV28 combines with J gene TRBJ1-4, with 11 positions matching TRBD1. The CDR3 sequence is 15 residues long. With V trimmed by 6 bases and J by 8 bases, 8 bases remained unmatched. Germline loops: CDR1 MDHEN, CDR2 SYDVKM. The CDR3 DNA reads TGTGCCAGCAGGAGTTCGGGACAGGGGGACGAAAAACTGTTTTTT. Amino acids: CASRSSGQGDEKLFF.

This clone was recorded only once. The rearrangement joins TRBV5-1 to TRBJ2-5; a weak D match, TRBD2 (6 bases). This CDR3 has 14 residues. The germline gives CDR1 SGHRS, CDR2 YFSETQ. Trimming shortened V by 1 base and J by 1 base, and 8 bases separated the two germline ends. The CDR3 spells CASSLPGLQETQYF. CDR3 sequence (DNA): TGCGCCAGCAGCTTGCCGGGACTCCAAGAGACCCAGTACTTC.

The chain has TRBV5-1 and TRBJ2-2, with D unclear. Trimming stripped 0 bases from V and 4 bases from J, with 4 bases between. Germline-derived CDR1 and CDR2 are SGHRS and YFSETQ. CDR3 length: 13 amino acids. CDR3 coding DNA: TGCGCCAGCAGCTTGGAGTTCACCGGGGAGCTGTTTTTT. Residues: CASSLEFTGELFF.

The chain combines TRBV19 with TRBJ2-1; 10 nucleotides align to TRBD2. This CDR3 has 17 residues. Losses at the gene ends were 6 bases for V and 4 bases for J; bases not matched to a gene: 12. CDR1 is LNHDA, CDR2 SQIVND, per germline (reference sequence). CDR3 residues: CASSRRASGSNYNEQFF. CDR3 in DNA: TGTGCCAGTAGCCGCCGGGCTAGCGGGAGTAATTACAATGAGCAGTTCTTC.

The sample holds one count of this clone. The rearrangement joins TRBV4-1 to TRBJ2-3; perhaps TRBD2 as D (6 bases). CDR1 and CDR2 from the germline V gene are MGHRA and YSYEKL. CDR3 size: 16 residues. V was clipped by 4 bases and J by 1 base, with 15 bases between them. CDR3 bases: TGCGCCAGCAGCCCCTTGGGGGGAGCGGGCACAGATACGCAGTATTTT. This encodes CASSPLGGAGTDTQYF.

The chain's CDR3 is CATRAEGGRETQYF. CDR3 DNA sequence: TGCGCCACCCGGGCCGAGGGCGGAAGAGAGACCCAGTACTTC. The chain carries TRBV10-2 and TRBJ2-5; the D gene is possibly TRBD2 (5 bases). V lost 10 bases, J lost 4 bases, and 19 bases lay in between. The CDR3 contains 14 residues. Germline V CDR1 and CDR2: WSHSY, SAAADI.

The rearrangement joins TRBV30 to TRBJ1-1; D is perhaps TRBD1 (5 bases). CDR1 and CDR2 from the germline V gene are GTSNPN and SVGIG (reference sequence). CDR3 size: 11 residues. Trimming took 0 bases from V and 8 from J, leaving 7 bases between them. The CDR3 DNA follows: TGTGCCTGGAGTGTACGGGGGGAAGCTTTCTTT. Its protein is CAWSVRGEAFF.

This chain links TRBV5-1 with TRBJ2-3; D perhaps matches TRBD2 (5 bases). This CDR3 is 15 amino acids long. Between the trimmed V and J ends, which lost 5 bases and 2 bases, there was a span of 15 bases. Germline V lookup: CDR1 SGHRS, CDR2 YFSETQ. The CDR3 sequence is CASSLSLADTDTQYF. The DNA for the CDR3 is TGCGCCAGCAGTTTGTCTCTAGCAGACACAGATACGCAGTATTTT. The entire variable domain, with the rest obtained from reference TRBV5-1 and TRBJ2-3, is as follows: KAGVTQTPRYLIKTRGQQVTLSCSPISGHRSVSWYQQTPGQGLQFLFEYFSETQRNKGNFPGRFSGRQFSNSRSEMNVSTLELGDSALYLCASSLSLADTDTQYFGPGTRLTVL.

V and J are TRBV7-9 and TRBJ1-2; no reliable D call. This CDR3 is 14 amino acids long. V shed 1 base and J shed 9 bases, with 15 bases lying between them. CDR1 and CDR2 (germline): SEHNR, FQNEAQ (reference sequence). CDR3 nucleotide sequence: TGTGCCAGCAGCTTAGGGACGTTAAGAAGGAGCTACACCTTC. It codes for CASSLGTLRRSYTF.

The gene calls are TRBV19 and TRBJ1-5; 8 bases match TRBD1. The V and J ends lost 5 bases and 0 bases, in that order; junction bases with no gene match: 6. This CDR3 has 16 amino acids. Germline CDR1 and CDR2: LNHDA and SQIVND (reference sequence). CDR3: CASSEDRAHSNQPQHF. Here the CDR3 DNA reads TGTGCCAGTAGTGAGGACAGGGCGCATAGCAATCAGCCCCAGCATTTT.

The chain employs TRBV11-3 and TRBJ2-1; 7 bases agree with TRBD2. Germline lookup yields CDR1 SGHNT and CDR2 YENEEA. The V segment lost 3 bases and the J segment 4 bases; nucleotides outside the gene matches: 6. This CDR3 has 15 amino acids. The CDR3 is CASSLGRGTYNEQFF. The CDR3 DNA reads as TGTGCCAGCAGCTTGGGGCGGGGGACTTACAATGAGCAGTTCTTC.

The genes are TRBV28 and TRBJ2-1; 7 bases are shared with TRBD2. V trimming: 2 bases; J trimming: 7 bases; junction bases outside the gene matches: 8. Germline V gene sequence: CDR1 MDHEN, CDR2 SYDVKM. This CDR3 comprises 15 residues. This CDR3 reads CASSLGLAVTNEQFF. CDR3 DNA: TGTGCCAGCAGTTTAGGCCTAGCGGTGACGAATGAGCAGTTCTTC.

The chain employs TRBV10-3 and TRBJ2-5, with a possible D match to TRBD2 (6 bases). Trimming shortened V by 6 bases and J by 4 bases, and 18 bases separated the two germline ends. The CDR3 contains 15 residues. The germline V gene has CDR1 ENHRY and CDR2 SYGVKD. The CDR3 nucleotides are TGTGCCATCAGGGGGGACTCCTCGGAGGTAGAGACCCAGTACTTC. This encodes CAIRGDSSEVETQYF.

This chain uses TRBV12-1 with TRBJ2-7; TRBD2 is taken as the D call from the table, unchecked against the DNA. TRBV12-1 is labeled a pseudogene. The CDR3 contains 22 residues. The CDR3 region is CASSFVWGHSTPEDQGRDEQYF. Here the CDR3 DNA reads TGTGCCAGCAGCTTTGTGTGGGGCCACTCCACGCCTGAGGATCAGGGGAGGGACGAGCAGTACTTC.

This chain links TRBV7-2 with TRBJ1-5; TRBD1 agrees at 8 bases. CDR3 length equals 14 residues. CDR1 and CDR2 from the germline V gene are SGHTA and FQGNSA. V shed 5 bases and J 6 bases; nucleotides not matched to a gene: 6. CDR3 DNA sequence: TGTGCCAGCAGCCCGGACAGGGTTCCTCAGCCCCAGCATTTT. Translation: CASSPDRVPQPQHF. Full variable domain (outside the CDR3, taken from reference TRBV7-2 and TRBJ1-5): GAGVSQSPSNKVTEKGKDVELRCDPISGHTALYWYRQSLGQGLEFLIYFQGNSAPDKSGLPSDRFSAERTGGSVSTLTIQRTQQEDSAVYLCASSPDRVPQPQHFGDGTRLSIL.

The chain links TRBV19 to TRBJ2-7, with 9 bases lining up with TRBD1. Germline CDR1 is LNHDA and CDR2 is SQIVND (reference sequence). The ends lost 3 bases at V and 6 bases at J; junction bases unmatched: 6. CDR3 length: 14 residues. CDR3 in amino acids: CASSIRGQGSEQYF. CDR3 DNA: TGTGCCAGTAGTATCCGGGGACAGGGTAGCGAGCAGTACTTC.

This chain uses TRBV4-1 with TRBJ1-5, with 7 bases identical to TRBD1. Germline-derived CDR1 and CDR2 are MGHRA and YSYEKL. V trimming: 1 base; J trimming: 1 base; junction bases outside the gene matches: 13. This CDR3 comprises 19 residues. The CDR3 coding sequence is TGCGCCAGCAGCCAAGGAGGGGGCAGACACGACTTGAGCAATCAGCCCCAGCATTTT. It specifies CASSQGGGRHDLSNQPQHF.

The chain recombines TRBV6-5 with TRBJ1-1, with 9 nucleotides matching TRBD1. The length of the CDR3 is 14 residues. V lost 6 bases and J lost 1; bases outside the gene matches: 3. Germline V lookup: CDR1 MNHEY, CDR2 SVGAGI. CDR3 in DNA: TGTGCCAGCAGCCGGGGACAGGGGAACACTGAAGCTTTCTTT. This sequence encodes CASSRGQGNTEAFF.

This clone has just one count. The rearrangement joins TRBV30 to TRBJ1-5, with a weak D call TRBD1 (6 bases). V was clipped by 2 bases and J by 2 bases, with 13 bases between them. Germline assignment: CDR1 GTSNPN and CDR2 SVGIG (reference sequence). The CDR3 extends over 15 amino acids. CDR3 loop: CAWSLGGAGNQPQHF. The CDR3 DNA sequence: TGTGCCTGGAGTCTCGGGGGGGCAGGCAATCAGCCCCAGCATTTT.

This clone was found once. This rearrangement joins TRBV18 to TRBJ1-6; 9 nucleotides align to TRBD1. CDR1 is KGHSH, CDR2 LQKENI, per germline. The length of the CDR3 is 14 residues. The V and J ends lost 4 bases and 6 bases, in that order; junction bases with no gene match: 1. CDR3 nucleotide sequence: TGTGCCAGCTCACAGGACAGGGGTAATTCACCCCTCCACTTT. This gives the protein CASSQDRGNSPLHF.

The V and J genes are TRBV10-3 and TRBJ2-1, with 7 bases aligning to TRBD2. The V gene end was trimmed by 0 bases and the J gene end by 6 bases; junction bases not matched to a gene: 5. The CDR3 covers 15 residues. Germline-derived CDR1 and CDR2 are ENHRY and SYGVKD. The CDR3 protein is CAISESEGRVNEQFF. CDR3 coding DNA: TGTGCCATCAGTGAGTCGGAGGGGAGGGTCAATGAGCAGTTCTTC.

The CDR3 DNA follows: TGTGCCAGCAGTATTCAGGGTCGGGATGGCTACACCTTC. This translates into CASSIQGRDGYTF. The chain is built from TRBV3-1 (or the pseudogene TRBV3-2) and TRBJ1-2; tentatively, D is TRBD1 (5 bases). This CDR3 is built from 13 residues. Trimming shortened V by 6 bases and J by 6 bases, and 14 bases separated the two germline ends. In germline, CDR1 is LGHDT, CDR2 YNNKEL (reference sequence).